Below, 11 T cell receptor beta chains from the same sample are listed, as sequenced in a study of T-cell reconstitution after alpha-beta-depleted transplantation in children. Unique molecular identifiers were used to barcode this TCRbeta library. TCRdb analysed the PCR reads with MiXCR anew, one entry per CDR3 protein. The sample consists of some 350,000 distinct CDR3 sequences, 9% to 12% of them appearing once. The specimen was PBMCs from the stem cell graft donor, collected from the stem cell graft. The receptor source for this set is a human donor who donated a stem cell graft to a child with acute lymphoblastic leukemia.

The gene calls are TRBV5-1 and TRBJ1-1; D is unresolved. The V end was cut by 4 bases, the J end by 3 bases, with 7 bases between. The CDR3 sequence is 12 residues long. Germline V gene lookup returns CDR1 SGHRS and CDR2 YFSETQ. The CDR3 nucleotides read TGCGCCAGCAGCCGGGAGGACACTGAAGCTTTCTTT. This translates into CASSREDTEAFF.

The rearrangement joins TRBV3-1 to TRBJ2-1; no firm D call. There are 13 residues in the CDR3. V dropped 4 bases and J dropped 7 bases, with 11 bases sitting between them. Germline-derived CDR1 and CDR2 are LGHDT and YNNKEL (reference sequence). This chain's CDR3 is CASSLKITNEQFF. The CDR3 bases are TGTGCCAGCAGCCTTAAGATCACGAATGAGCAGTTCTTC.

The sample holds a few counts of this clonotype. J is TRBJ2-1 and V is TRBV7-2, with D perhaps matching TRBD1 or TRBD2 (5 bases each). V was clipped by 5 bases and J by 7 bases, with 24 bases between them. The CDR3 spans 17 residues. CDR1 is SGHTA, CDR2 FQGNSA, per germline. CDR3 region: CASSPGTLIGTPNEQFF. CDR3 nucleotide sequence: TGTGCCAGCAGCCCAGGGACGCTCATTGGGACCCCTAATGAGCAGTTCTTC. Variable domain in full (rest from reference TRBV7-2 and TRBJ2-1): GAGVSQSPSNKVTEKGKDVELRCDPISGHTALYWYRQSLGQGLEFLIYFQGNSAPDKSGLPSDRFSAERTGGSVSTLTIQRTQQEDSAVYLCASSPGTLIGTPNEQFFGPGTRLTVL.

V and J are TRBV5-1 and TRBJ1-2, with D maybe TRBD1 (5 bases). Germline V gene data show CDR1 as SGHRS and CDR2 as YFSETQ. The V and J ends lost 0 bases and 6 bases respectively, with 12 bases between them. The CDR3 runs 14 residues. The CDR3 DNA reads as TGCGCCAGCAGCTTGGCGGAGGGGTCCCATGGCTACACCTTC. It yields the protein CASSLAEGSHGYTF.

The chain links TRBV6-5 to TRBJ1-4; 10 bases agree with TRBD1. Germline assignment: CDR1 MNHEY and CDR2 SVGAGI. V lost 8 bases to trimming and J lost 14 bases; unmatched junction nucleotides: 14. CDR3 length: 14 amino acids. The CDR3 protein is CASGYGTGAVRLFF. The DNA of the CDR3 is TGTGCCAGCGGGTACGGGACAGGGGCCGTGCGTCTGTTTTTT.

The chain links TRBV12-3 or TRBV12-4 to TRBJ2-1; 7 nucleotides align to TRBD2. V dropped 7 bases and J dropped 5; count of bases not matched to a gene: 8. CDR3 length: 14 residues. The CDR3 nucleotides read TGTGCCAGCAAACTGACTAGCTTTAACAATGAGCAGTTCTTC. It codes for CASKLTSFNNEQFF.

V usage is TRBV5-1 and J usage is TRBJ2-5; 10 nucleotides line up with TRBD2. The CDR3 is 16 residues long. The germline V gene encodes CDR1 SGHRS and CDR2 YFSETQ. The V segment lost 7 bases and the J segment 2 bases; nucleotides outside the gene matches: 11. The CDR3 bases are TGCGCCAGCTCACCGGGGCCTAGCGGGGGACAAGAGACCCAGTACTTC. Amino acid sequence: CASSPGPSGGQETQYF.

This clonotype showed up just a few times. Sequence at one end of the junction differs from germline and may be a read error. J is TRBJ1-1 and V is TRBV20-1, with D maybe TRBD1 (5 bases). The germline V gene encodes CDR1 DFQATT and CDR2 SNEGSKA (reference sequence). The CDR3 has 16 amino acids. In DNA form, the CDR3 reads TGCAGTGCTCGAGAGAGCGGCCAGGGCATGGTCACTGAAGCTTTCTTT. This encodes CSARESGQGMVTEAFF.

The chain recombines TRBV6-6 with TRBJ1-2; D is ambiguous. Germline V gives CDR1 MNHNY, CDR2 SVGAGI (reference sequence). With 7 bases removed from V and 4 bases from J, the gap between germline ends came to 10 bases. The CDR3 length is 12 residues. As DNA, the CDR3 is TGTGCCAGCACCGACGGAATCTATGGCTACACCTTC. This encodes CASTDGIYGYTF.

A few counts support this clonotype. As DNA, the CDR3 is TGCAGTGCTATCCCTGAGGGGGCCCGGTCGACAGATACGCAGTATTTT. It is translated as CSAIPEGARSTDTQYF. This rearrangement joins TRBV20-1 to TRBJ2-3; TRBD1 agrees at 7 bases. The CDR3 loop spans 16 amino acids. Germline CDR1 DFQATT, CDR2 SNEGSKA (reference sequence). The V gene end was trimmed by 4 bases and the J gene end by 3 bases; junction bases not matched to a gene: 13.

This chain uses TRBV15 with TRBJ2-3; weak D call: TRBD2 (6 bases). The CDR3 runs to 14 residues. Germline V gene data show CDR1 as LNHNV and CDR2 as YYDKDF (reference sequence). Trimming pared 1 base from V and 4 bases from J, leaving 9 bases between. CDR3 nucleotides: TGTGCCACCAGCAGAGCGGGAGCTGCAGATACGCAGTATTTT. It codes for CATSRAGAADTQYF.